This T cell receptor beta chain was captured in a study of breast tumors, draining lymph nodes, adjacent tissues. Study findings and constraints: Tumor T cell lymph node origin was a supported hypothesis, not proven. Tumors had less TCR diversity than lymph nodes, more than nontumor tissue.

TCRdb re-called the multiplex PCR reads with MiXCR, one entry per CDR3 protein. The sample carries some 83,000 distinct CDR3 sequences, approximately 19% recorded once. This clonotype showed up many times. Its specificity is unknown. Samples came from axillary lymph nodes draining the breast cancer. The sequence was obtained from a female donor with breast cancer. Some clones in this sample may be carry-over from other donors' samples. Sample: axillary lymph node tissue.

The CDR3 loop is CASSQVGGRLYNEQFF. The CDR3 DNA reads TGCGCCAGCAGCCAAGTAGGGGGGAGACTCTACAATGAGCAGTTCTTC. V usage is TRBV4-1 and J usage is TRBJ2-1, with D perhaps given as TRBD1 or TRBD2 (6 bases each). Germline loops: CDR1 MGHRA, CDR2 YSYEKL. V lost 1 base and J 3 bases, leaving 13 bases between the germline ends. The CDR3 is 16 residues long.